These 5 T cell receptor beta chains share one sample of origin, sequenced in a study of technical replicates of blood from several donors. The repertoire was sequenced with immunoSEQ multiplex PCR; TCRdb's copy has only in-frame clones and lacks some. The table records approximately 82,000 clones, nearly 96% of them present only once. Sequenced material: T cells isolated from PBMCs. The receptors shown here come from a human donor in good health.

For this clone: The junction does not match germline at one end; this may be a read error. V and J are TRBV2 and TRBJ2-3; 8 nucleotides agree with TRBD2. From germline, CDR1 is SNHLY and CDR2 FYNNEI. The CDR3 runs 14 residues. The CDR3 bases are TGTGCCAGCAGTCAAGCGGGAGGCACAGATACGCAGTATTTT. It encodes CASSQAGGTDTQYF.

CDR3 sequence: CASSLGEGGVQETQYF. The CDR3 DNA reads TGTGCCAGCAGCTTGGGAGAGGGTGGGGTACAAGAGACCCAGTACTTC. The V and J genes are TRBV5-8 and TRBJ2-5; possible D gene TRBD2, 5 bases. The CDR3 covers 16 residues. Germline CDR1 is SGHTS and CDR2 is YDEGEE. Trimming shortened V by 0 bases and J by 2 bases, and 14 bases separated the two germline ends.

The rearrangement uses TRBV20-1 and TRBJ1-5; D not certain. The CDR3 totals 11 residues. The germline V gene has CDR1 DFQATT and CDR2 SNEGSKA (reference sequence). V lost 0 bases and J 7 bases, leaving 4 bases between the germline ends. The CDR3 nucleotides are TGCAGTGCTAGAGACAAACAGCCCCAGCATTTT. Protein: CSARDKQPQHF.

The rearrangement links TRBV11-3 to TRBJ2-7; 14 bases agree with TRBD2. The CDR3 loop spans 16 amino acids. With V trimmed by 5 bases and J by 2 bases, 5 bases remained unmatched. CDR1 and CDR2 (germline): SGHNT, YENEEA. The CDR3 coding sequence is TGTGCCAGCAGCGCCGGACTAGCGGGAGGTCCCTACGAGCAGTACTTC. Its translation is CASSAGLAGGPYEQYF.

The CDR3 is CASSFLQGEQYF. The CDR3 DNA sequence: TGTGCCAGCAGTTTTCTTCAGGGCGAGCAGTACTTC. The J gene is TRBJ2-7, the V gene TRBV27, with a possible D match to TRBD1 (5 bases). V gave up 3 bases and J gave up 6 bases, with 9 bases separating them. The CDR3 sequence is 12 residues long. CDR1 and CDR2 (germline): MNHEY, SMNVEV (reference sequence).